These 26 T cell receptor beta chains were all obtained from the same sample, sequenced in a study of PD-1 blockade in classical Hodgkin lymphoma. Sequenced by immunoSEQ multiplex PCR; TCRdb stores in-frame clones only, minus some. The table has some 38,000 clones, 76% seen once; the top ten hold approximately 9.9%. No patient escaped relapse after autologous stem cell transplantation, and brentuximab vedotin exposure varied. Here the sequenced sample was peripheral blood mononuclear cells (PBMCs), taken at baseline. Source of these receptors: a human donor with classical Hodgkin lymphoma.

The chain is built from TRBV11-3 and TRBJ2-7; the D is unclear. The ends were cut back, 5 bases at V and 0 bases at J, with 11 bases in the middle. The germline CDR1 and CDR2 sequences are SGHNT and YENEEA. This CDR3 is 14 amino acids long. The CDR3 DNA reads as TGTGCCAGCAGCCGCCTATCGGTCTCCTACGAGCAGTACTTC. It is translated as CASSRLSVSYEQYF.

This clone occurred a few times. Written as DNA, the CDR3 is TGTGCCAGCAGACGGGACAGGGGGATCTATGGCTACACCTTC. Its translation is CASRRDRGIYGYTF. The rearrangement joins TRBV6-5 to TRBJ1-2; 11 nucleotides match TRBD1. Unmatched junction bases numbered 4, after V lost 6 bases and J lost 4 bases. The CDR3 consists of 14 residues. The germline V gene encodes CDR1 MNHEY and CDR2 SVGAGI.

This clone was detected a few times. V gene TRBV6-5 combines with J gene TRBJ2-3; TRBD2 aligns across 9 bases. Germline lookup yields CDR1 MNHEY and CDR2 SVGAGI. With 2 bases clipped from V and 1 base from J, the junction kept 1 base outside the gene matches. The CDR3 is 15 residues long. In nucleotides, the CDR3 is TGTGCCAGCAGTTACCGACTAGCGGGCACAGATACGCAGTATTTT. Its translation: CASSYRLAGTDTQYF.

The rearrangement uses TRBV5-1 and TRBJ2-3; 7 bases line up with TRBD1. The CDR3 is made up of 15 amino acids. Germline V CDR1 and CDR2: SGHRS, YFSETQ. Trimming cost V 4 bases and J 2 bases; bases outside gene matches: 7. CDR3 sequence reads: CASSQGQPDTDTQYF. The CDR3 DNA reads as TGCGCCAGCAGCCAGGGACAGCCCGACACAGATACGCAGTATTTT.

The chain joins TRBV7-9 to TRBJ2-2, with 10 bases that match TRBD2. Germline assignment: CDR1 SEHNR and CDR2 FQNEAQ (reference sequence). This CDR3 is 17 amino acids long. The V segment lost 1 base and the J segment 7 bases; nucleotides outside the gene matches: 9. CDR3 nucleotides: TGTGCCAGCAGCTTAGTGCGGCTAGCGGGAGAGGTCGGGGAGCTGTTTTTT. It is translated as CASSLVRLAGEVGELFF.

This chain links TRBV19 with TRBJ2-6; 10 nucleotides agree with TRBD1. With 3 bases clipped from V and 0 bases from J, the junction kept 11 bases outside the gene matches. The length of the CDR3 is 20 residues. CDR1 and CDR2 (germline): LNHDA, SQIVND (reference sequence). CDR3 in DNA: TGTGCCAGTAGTATTCGGGACAGGGGCCCGAAATACTCTGGGGCCAACGTCCTGACTTTC. Encoded protein: CASSIRDRGPKYSGANVLTF. Supplemented by reference TRBV19 and TRBJ2-6, the full variable domain reads DGGITQSPKYLFRKEGQNVTLSCEQNLNHDAMYWYRQDPGQGLRLIYYSQIVNDFQKGDIAEGYSVSREKKESFPLTVTSAQKNPTAFYLCASSIRDRGPKYSGANVLTFGAGSRLTVL.

The chain has TRBV28 and TRBJ1-2; TRBD1 aligns across 8 bases. The V segment lost 7 bases and the J segment 3 bases; nucleotides outside the gene matches: 7. The germline CDR1 and CDR2 sequences are MDHEN and SYDVKM. The CDR3 runs to 14 residues. This CDR3 is CASTRQGNDYGYTF. The DNA of the CDR3 is TGTGCCAGCACCAGACAGGGGAATGACTATGGCTACACCTTC.

The rearrangement uses TRBV11-2 and TRBJ2-5; 7 nucleotides line up with TRBD2. This CDR3 region has 16 residues. Looked up from germline, CDR1 is SGHAT and CDR2 is FQNNGV. Unmatched junction bases numbered 7, after V lost 2 bases and J lost 1 base. CDR3 residues: CASSLFPAGPQETQYF. CDR3 nucleotide sequence: TGTGCCAGCAGCTTATTTCCAGCGGGGCCCCAAGAGACCCAGTACTTC.

This chain links TRBV7-9 with TRBJ2-5, with TRBD1 identical over 8 bases. J lost 5 bases, V lost 5 bases, and 7 bases had no gene match. The CDR3 totals 14 residues. Per germline, CDR1 SEHNR and CDR2 FQNEAQ (reference sequence). Here the CDR3 reads CASSNGQGWETQYF. The CDR3 nucleotides read TGTGCCAGCAGCAACGGACAGGGCTGGGAGACCCAGTACTTC.

This clone was observed a single time. This chain uses TRBV21-1 with TRBJ2-5; the table's D call, TRBD2, was not checked against the DNA. TRBV21-1 is tagged as a pseudogene. This CDR3 is 19 amino acids long. This CDR3 reads CASSHGDWGPSGEVETQYF. CDR3 DNA: TGTGCCAGCAGCCACGGGGATTGGGGGCCTAGCGGGGAGGTGGAGACCCAGTACTTC.

The V and J genes are TRBV15 and TRBJ1-4; D perhaps matches TRBD1 (5 bases). CDR3 length: 17 residues. CDR1 is LNHNV, CDR2 YYDKDF, per germline (reference sequence). With 1 base removed from V and 4 bases from J, the gap between germline ends came to 16 bases. In nucleotides, the CDR3 is TGTGCCACCAGCAGAGTGGGTTGGGGACGGGATAATGAAAAACTGTTTTTT. Amino acids: CATSRVGWGRDNEKLFF.

V usage is TRBV11-3 and J usage is TRBJ2-3; 8 nucleotides align to TRBD2. Unmatched junction bases numbered 15, after V lost 4 bases and J lost 6 bases. Germline V gene lookup returns CDR1 SGHNT and CDR2 YENEEA. The CDR3 has 17 amino acids. CDR3 region: CASSSPVRGESKDTQYF. In DNA form, the CDR3 reads TGTGCCAGCAGCTCCCCAGTGCGGGGGGAGAGTAAGGATACGCAGTATTTT.

The V and J genes are TRBV18 and TRBJ1-2; no firm D call. The V and J ends lost 0 bases and 8 bases respectively, with 7 bases between them. Per the germline V gene, CDR1 is KGHSH and CDR2 is LQKENI. The CDR3 sequence is 12 residues long. The chain's CDR3 is CASSPPQKGYTF. DNA for the CDR3: TGTGCCAGCTCACCACCTCAGAAAGGCTACACCTTC.

The chain combines TRBV6-1 with TRBJ1-5, with unresolved D. This CDR3 has 15 residues. Looked up from germline, CDR1 is MNHNS and CDR2 is SASEGT. The ends were cut back, 7 bases at V and 0 bases at J, with 13 bases in the middle. CDR3: CASTSEGISNQPQHF. CDR3 nucleotide sequence: TGTGCCAGCACCTCCGAAGGGATTAGCAATCAGCCCCAGCATTTT.

Written as DNA, the CDR3 is TGTGCCAGCAGCCAAACGGGGGGGGGCACAGATACGCAGTATTTT. This sequence encodes CASSQTGGGTDTQYF. The gene calls are TRBV7-2 and TRBJ2-3, with TRBD2 matching 8 bases. CDR3 length: 15 amino acids. CDR1 is SGHTA, CDR2 FQGNSA, per germline. Unmatched junction bases numbered 5, after V lost 5 bases and J lost 1 base.

This chain links TRBV6-5 with TRBJ2-7; perhaps TRBD2 as D (6 bases). This CDR3 comprises 13 residues. Trimming stripped 6 bases from V and 2 bases from J, with 11 bases between. Germline assignment: CDR1 MNHEY and CDR2 SVGAGI. For the CDR3, the DNA is TGTGCCAGCAGGCCGGGACTCCCCTACGAGCAGTACTTC. It specifies CASRPGLPYEQYF.

The rearrangement uses TRBV5-1 and TRBJ2-1, with 9 bases lining up with TRBD2. The CDR3 has 15 amino acids. The junction had 8 bases not matched to a gene; V was cut back by 0 bases and J by 10 bases. Germline CDR1 is SGHRS and CDR2 is YFSETQ. This CDR3 is CASSLGIAGVREQFF. Written as DNA, the CDR3 is TGCGCCAGCAGCTTGGGAATAGCGGGAGTAAGAGAGCAGTTCTTC.

The rearrangement links TRBV4-2 to TRBJ2-6; D call uncertain. CDR3 length: 19 residues. CDR1 LGHNA and CDR2 YNFKEQ come from the germline V gene. Trimming stripped 2 bases from V and 0 bases from J, with 17 bases between. The CDR3 loop is CASSQSQRAAVSGANVLTF. The CDR3 DNA reads as TGTGCCAGCAGCCAATCACAAAGGGCGGCGGTCTCTGGGGCCAACGTCCTGACTTTC.

This clone is judged medium-sized. The CDR3 here is CASSLLLGANQPQHF. The CDR3 nucleotides are TGTGCCAGCAGCTTGTTGCTTGGAGCCAATCAGCCCCAGCATTTT. The chain combines TRBV5-5 with TRBJ1-5; D is ambiguous. Germline CDR1 reads SGHKS; CDR2 reads YYEKEE (reference sequence). The CDR3 is made up of 15 amino acids. With 1 base removed from V and 3 bases from J, the gap between germline ends came to 11 bases.

V usage is TRBV5-4 and J usage is TRBJ2-5, with 8 bases identical to TRBD2. V shed 4 bases, J shed 7 bases, and the junction held 15 bases outside the gene matches. The CDR3 totals 16 residues. Looked up from germline, CDR1 is SGHNT and CDR2 is YYREEE (reference sequence). The CDR3 DNA is TGTGCCAGCAGCCAAGATGGCGCGGGGGGATTGGGGACCCAGTACTTC. This translates into CASSQDGAGGLGTQYF.

CDR3: CASSPREGVHEQYF. The CDR3 DNA follows: TGTGCCAGCAGCCCCCGGGAGGGGGTCCACGAGCAGTACTTC. V usage is TRBV7-8 and J usage is TRBJ2-5, with 8 bases that match TRBD2. TRBJ2-7 explains the end of the DNA better; the J call may be wrong. The CDR3 totals 14 residues. The germline CDR1 and CDR2 sequences are SGHVS and FQNEAQ.

The chain couples TRBV20-1 to TRBJ2-7; D possibly corresponds to TRBD1 (6 bases). Trimming shortened V by 6 bases and J by 2 bases, and 8 bases separated the two germline ends. Germline CDR1 is DFQATT and CDR2 is SNEGSKA (reference sequence). The CDR3 has 11 amino acids. CDR3 in DNA: TGCAGTGCCCGGACAGCCTACGAGCAGTACTTC. Its protein product is CSARTAYEQYF.

This sequence joins TRBV6-5 and TRBJ2-1; 9 bases are shared with TRBD2. Germline CDR1 reads MNHEY; CDR2 reads SVGAGI. The V and J ends lost 4 bases and 0 bases, in that order; junction bases with no gene match: 4. The CDR3 covers 16 residues. CDR3 in DNA: TGTGCCAGCAGTTCCTTTAGCGGGAGCTCCTACAATGAGCAGTTCTTC. Translating gives CASSSFSGSSYNEQFF.

The V and J genes are TRBV5-1 and TRBJ1-2; TRBD1 is a possible D gene (6 bases). Trimming took off 3 bases at V and 8 bases at J, with 14 bases between the two ends. This CDR3 has 13 amino acids. The germline V gene encodes CDR1 SGHRS and CDR2 YFSETQ. CDR3 loop: CASSWDMADGYTF. The CDR3 coding sequence is TGCGCCAGCAGCTGGGACATGGCGGACGGCTACACCTTC.

This clone was detected once. The chain employs TRBV11-3 and TRBJ2-5; D assignment may be TRBD1 or TRBD2 (6 bases each). This CDR3 has 15 residues. Trimming pared 5 bases from V and 6 bases from J, leaving 19 bases between. The germline V gene encodes CDR1 SGHNT and CDR2 YENEEA. In DNA, the CDR3 is TGTGCCAGCAGCGGCGGGATCCGGGACAAAAAGACCCAGTACTTC. This sequence encodes CASSGGIRDKKTQYF.

The V gene is TRBV19, the J gene TRBJ1-2, with a possible D match to TRBD1 (5 bases). CDR1 and CDR2 (germline): LNHDA, SQIVND (reference sequence). Trimming cost V 7 bases and J 8 bases, with 17 bases left between them. The CDR3 consists of 13 residues. In nucleotides, the CDR3 is TGTGCCAGTAACAAGGGACCTTTTAGAGGCTACACCTTC. The encoded protein is CASNKGPFRGYTF.